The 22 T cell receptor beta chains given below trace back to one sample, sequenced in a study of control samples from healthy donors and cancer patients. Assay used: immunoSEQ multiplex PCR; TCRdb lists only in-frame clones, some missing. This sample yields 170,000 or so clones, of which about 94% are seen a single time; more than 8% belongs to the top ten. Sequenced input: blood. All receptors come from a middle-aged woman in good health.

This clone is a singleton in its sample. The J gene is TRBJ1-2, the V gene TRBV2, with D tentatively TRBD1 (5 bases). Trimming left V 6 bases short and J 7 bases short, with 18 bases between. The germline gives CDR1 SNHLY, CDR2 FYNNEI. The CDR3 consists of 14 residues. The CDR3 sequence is CASRRDGTESGYTF. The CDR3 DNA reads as TGTGCCAGCAGACGGGACGGAACGGAGTCTGGCTACACCTTC.

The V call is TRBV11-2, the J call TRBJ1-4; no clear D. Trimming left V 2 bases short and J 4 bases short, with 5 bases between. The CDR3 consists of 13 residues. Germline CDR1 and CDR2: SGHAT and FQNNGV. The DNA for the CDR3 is TGTGCCAGCAGCTTAAACGATAATGAAAAACTGTTTTTT. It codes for CASSLNDNEKLFF.

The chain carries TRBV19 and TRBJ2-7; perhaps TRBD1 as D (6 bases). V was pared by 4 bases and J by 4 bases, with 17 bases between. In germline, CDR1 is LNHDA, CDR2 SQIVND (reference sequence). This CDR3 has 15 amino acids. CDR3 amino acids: CASSSPSGVGYEQYF. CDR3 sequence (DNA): TGTGCCAGTAGTAGCCCCTCAGGGGTTGGGTACGAGCAGTACTTC.

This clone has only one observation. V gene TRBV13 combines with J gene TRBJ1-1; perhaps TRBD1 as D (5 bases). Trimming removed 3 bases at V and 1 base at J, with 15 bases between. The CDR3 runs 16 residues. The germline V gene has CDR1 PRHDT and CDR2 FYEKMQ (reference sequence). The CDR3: CASSFASGLGNTEAFF. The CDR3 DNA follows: TGTGCCAGCAGCTTCGCCTCGGGACTCGGGAACACTGAAGCTTTCTTT. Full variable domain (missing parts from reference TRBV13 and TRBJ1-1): AAGVIQSPRHLIKEKRETATLKCYPIPRHDTVYWYQQGPGQDPQFLISFYEKMQSDKGSIPDRFSAQQFSDYHSELNMSSLELGDSALYFCASSFASGLGNTEAFFGQGTRLTVV.

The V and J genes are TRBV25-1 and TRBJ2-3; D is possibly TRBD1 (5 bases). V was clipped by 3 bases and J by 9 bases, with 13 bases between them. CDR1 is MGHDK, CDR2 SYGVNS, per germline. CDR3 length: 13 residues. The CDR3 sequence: CASSDPLQATQYF. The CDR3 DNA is TGTGCCAGCAGTGATCCCTTACAGGCAACGCAGTATTTT.

The CDR3 DNA reads TGTGCCAGCTCAATGGGGTATGGGAACACTGAAGCTTTCTTT. This encodes CASSMGYGNTEAFF. V gene TRBV18 combines with J gene TRBJ1-1; D unclear. The CDR3 covers 14 residues. Trimming cost V 5 bases and J 1 base, with 11 bases left between them. Germline V gene lookup returns CDR1 KGHSH and CDR2 LQKENI.

For the CDR3, the DNA is TGCGCCAGCAGCCAAGATAGTCGGGGGGAGACCCAGTACTTC. It encodes CASSQDSRGETQYF. The chain carries TRBV4-1 and TRBJ2-5; TRBD2 is a possible D gene (6 bases). This CDR3 spans 14 amino acids. Trimming removed 0 bases from V and 5 bases from J, with 10 bases in between. The germline gives CDR1 MGHRA, CDR2 YSYEKL.

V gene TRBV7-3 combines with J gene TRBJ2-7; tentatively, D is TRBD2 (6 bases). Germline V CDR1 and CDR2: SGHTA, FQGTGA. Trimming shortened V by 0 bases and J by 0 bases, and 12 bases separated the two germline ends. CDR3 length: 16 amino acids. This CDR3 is CASSLTGAGPSYEQYF. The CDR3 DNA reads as TGTGCCAGCAGCTTAACTGGGGCGGGGCCCTCCTACGAGCAGTACTTC.

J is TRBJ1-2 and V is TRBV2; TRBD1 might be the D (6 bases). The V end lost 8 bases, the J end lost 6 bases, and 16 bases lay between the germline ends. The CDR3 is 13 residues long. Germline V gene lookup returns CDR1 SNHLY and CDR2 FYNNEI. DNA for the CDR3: TGTGCCAGCCGAGTTTGGGGGGCCAATGGCTACACCTTC. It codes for CASRVWGANGYTF.

This CDR3 is CASSSPGTDTQYF. Here the CDR3 DNA reads TGTGCCAGCAGCTCACCGGGGACAGATACGCAGTATTTT. The chain links TRBV11-3 to TRBJ2-3, with TRBD2 as a possible D gene (5 bases). The germline V and J ends were trimmed by 4 bases and 3 bases, with 8 bases remaining between them. This CDR3 is 13 amino acids long. The germline CDR1 and CDR2 sequences are SGHNT and YENEEA.

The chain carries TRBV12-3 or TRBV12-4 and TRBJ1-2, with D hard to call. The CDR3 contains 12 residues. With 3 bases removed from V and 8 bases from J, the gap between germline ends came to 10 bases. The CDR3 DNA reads TGTGCCAGCAGTTTCGGGGATCTGGGCTACACCTTC. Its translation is CASSFGDLGYTF.

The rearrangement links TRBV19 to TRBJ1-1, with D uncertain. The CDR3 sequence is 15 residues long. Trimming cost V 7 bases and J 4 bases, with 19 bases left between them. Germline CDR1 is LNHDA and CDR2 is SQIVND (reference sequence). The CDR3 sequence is CASIRKLGLGTEAFF. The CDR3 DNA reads TGTGCCAGTATCCGAAAGTTAGGGTTGGGCACTGAAGCTTTCTTT. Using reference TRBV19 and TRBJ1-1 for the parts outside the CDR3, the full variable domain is DGGITQSPKYLFRKEGQNVTLSCEQNLNHDAMYWYRQDPGQGLRLIYYSQIVNDFQKGDIAEGYSVSREKKESFPLTVTSAQKNPTAFYLCASIRKLGLGTEAFFGQGTRLTVV.

CDR3 bases: TGTGCCAGCAGTTACATTATGAACACTGAAGCTTTCTTT. The encoded protein is CASSYIMNTEAFF. J is TRBJ1-1 and V is TRBV27, with D uncertain. Trimming took 4 bases from V and 0 from J, leaving 6 bases between them. Germline CDR1 reads MNHEY; CDR2 reads SMNVEV (reference sequence). The CDR3 length is 13 residues.

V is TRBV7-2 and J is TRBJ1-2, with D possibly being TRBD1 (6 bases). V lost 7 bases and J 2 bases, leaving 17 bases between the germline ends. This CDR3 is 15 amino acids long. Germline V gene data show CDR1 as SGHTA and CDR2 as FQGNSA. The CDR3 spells CASTPNGQINYGYTF. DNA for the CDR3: TGTGCCAGCACCCCCAATGGACAGATAAACTATGGCTACACCTTC. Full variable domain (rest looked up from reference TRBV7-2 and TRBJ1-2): GAGVSQSPSNKVTEKGKDVELRCDPISGHTALYWYRQSLGQGLEFLIYFQGNSAPDKSGLPSDRFSAERTGGSVSTLTIQRTQQEDSAVYLCASTPNGQINYGYTFGSGTRLTVV.

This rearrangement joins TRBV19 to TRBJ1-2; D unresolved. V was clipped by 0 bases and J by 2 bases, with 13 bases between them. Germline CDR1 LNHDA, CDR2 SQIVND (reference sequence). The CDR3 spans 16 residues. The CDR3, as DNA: TGTGCCAGTAGTATAGATAGTCGCGCTTGGAACTATGGCTACACCTTC. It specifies CASSIDSRAWNYGYTF. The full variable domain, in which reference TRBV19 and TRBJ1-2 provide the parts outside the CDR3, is DGGITQSPKYLFRKEGQNVTLSCEQNLNHDAMYWYRQDPGQGLRLIYYSQIVNDFQKGDIAEGYSVSREKKESFPLTVTSAQKNPTAFYLCASSIDSRAWNYGYTFGSGTRLTVV.

The CDR3, as DNA: TGTGCCAGCAGGAGACAGGGGACCACTGAAGCTTTCTTT. Encoded protein: CASRRQGTTEAFF. The V call is TRBV6-6, the J call TRBJ1-1; TRBD1 matches at 8 bases. This CDR3 is built from 13 residues. Trimming cost V 6 bases and J 4 bases; bases outside gene matches: 4. CDR1 is MNHNY and CDR2 is SVGAGI in the germline V gene (reference sequence).

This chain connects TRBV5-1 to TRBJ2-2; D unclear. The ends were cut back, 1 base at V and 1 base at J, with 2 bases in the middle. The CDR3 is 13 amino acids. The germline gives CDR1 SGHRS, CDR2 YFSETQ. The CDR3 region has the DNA TGCGCCAGCAGCTTGCAGAACACCGGGGAGCTGTTTTTT. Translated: CASSLQNTGELFF.

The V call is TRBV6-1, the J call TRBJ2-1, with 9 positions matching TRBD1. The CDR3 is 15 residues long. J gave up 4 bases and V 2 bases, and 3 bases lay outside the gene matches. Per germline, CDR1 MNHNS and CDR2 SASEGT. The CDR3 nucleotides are TGTGCCAGCAGTGAACCCGGACAGGGGTACAATGAGCAGTTCTTC. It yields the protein CASSEPGQGYNEQFF.

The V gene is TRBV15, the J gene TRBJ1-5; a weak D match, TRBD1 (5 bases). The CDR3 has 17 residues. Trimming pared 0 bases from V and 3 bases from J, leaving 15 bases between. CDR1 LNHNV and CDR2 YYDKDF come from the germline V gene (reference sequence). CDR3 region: CATSRDRIRQLNQPQHF. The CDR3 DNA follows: TGTGCCACCAGCAGAGATCGGATTCGACAGCTCAATCAGCCCCAGCATTTT.

The CDR3 here is CASSQDRRTTNYGYTF. The CDR3 nucleotides read TGCGCCAGCAGCCAAGATCGCAGGACCACGAACTATGGCTACACCTTC. V and J are TRBV4-3 and TRBJ1-2; D gene uncertain. Trimming pared 0 bases from V and 2 bases from J, leaving 13 bases between. The CDR3 runs 16 residues. The germline V gene encodes CDR1 LGHNA and CDR2 YSLEER.

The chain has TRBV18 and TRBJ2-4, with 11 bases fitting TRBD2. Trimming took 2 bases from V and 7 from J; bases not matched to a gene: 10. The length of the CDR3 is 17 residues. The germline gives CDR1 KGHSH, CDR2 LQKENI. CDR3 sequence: CASSPKLAGGPVNIQYF. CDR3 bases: TGTGCCAGCTCACCAAAATTAGCGGGAGGGCCGGTCAACATTCAGTACTTC.

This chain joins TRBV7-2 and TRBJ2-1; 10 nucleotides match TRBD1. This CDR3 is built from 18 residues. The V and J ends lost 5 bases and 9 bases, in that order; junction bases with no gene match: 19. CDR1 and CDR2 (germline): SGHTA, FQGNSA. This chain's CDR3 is CASSRQRGVGQGGFEQFF. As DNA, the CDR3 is TGTGCCAGCAGCCGCCAACGTGGGGTAGGACAGGGGGGGTTTGAGCAGTTCTTC. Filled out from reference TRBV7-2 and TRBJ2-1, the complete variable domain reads GAGVSQSPSNKVTEKGKDVELRCDPISGHTALYWYRQSLGQGLEFLIYFQGNSAPDKSGLPSDRFSAERTGGSVSTLTIQRTQQEDSAVYLCASSRQRGVGQGGFEQFFGPGTRLTVL.